These 2 T cell receptor beta chains were all obtained from the same sample, sequenced in a study of blood T cell repertoires in COVID-19. Sequencing was performed with immunoSEQ multiplex PCR; in TCRdb, only in-frame clones are kept and a portion is missing. The table lists 200,000 to 250,000 clones, roughly 82% of them singletons, with roughly 4.9% in the top ten. Sequenced input: peripheral blood. The receptors were sampled from a woman of 80 years or more with active or convalescent COVID-19.

The chain links TRBV3-1 (or the pseudogene TRBV3-2) to TRBJ1-3; D uncertain. CDR3 length equals 16 residues. Germline CDR1 and CDR2: LGHDT and YNNKEL (reference sequence). The V end was cut by 0 bases, the J end by 0 bases, with 9 bases between. The CDR3 DNA sequence: TGTGCCAGCAGCCAAGAGGCAGGCCTCTCTGGAAACACCATATATTTT. Amino acid sequence: CASSQEAGLSGNTIYF.

This clone was counted only a few times. The sample carries other DNA sequences with the same CDR3. V and J are TRBV5-1 and TRBJ1-3; unclear D gene. The CDR3 totals 14 residues. The germline V gene has CDR1 SGHRS and CDR2 YFSETQ. With 0 bases removed from V and 0 bases from J, the gap between germline ends came to 4 bases. CDR3 in DNA: TGCGCCAGCAGCTTGGACAGCTCTGGAAACACCATATATTTT. It is translated as CASSLDSSGNTIYF.